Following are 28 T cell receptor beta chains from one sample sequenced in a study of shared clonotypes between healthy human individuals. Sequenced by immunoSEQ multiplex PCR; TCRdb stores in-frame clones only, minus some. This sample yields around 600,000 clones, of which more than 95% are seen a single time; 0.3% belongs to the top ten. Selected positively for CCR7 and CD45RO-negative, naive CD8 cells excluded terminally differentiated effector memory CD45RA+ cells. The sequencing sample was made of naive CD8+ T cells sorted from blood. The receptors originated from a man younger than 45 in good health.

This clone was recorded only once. This CDR3 is CASSIEGGVLEQYF. DNA of the CDR3: TGTGCCAGTAGTATAGAAGGGGGCGTCCTCGAGCAGTACTTC. The chain joins TRBV19 to TRBJ2-7; 7 bases map to TRBD1. From germline, CDR1 is LNHDA and CDR2 SQIVND (reference sequence). The J segment lost 6 bases and the V segment lost 0 bases, leaving 5 bases of the junction unmatched. CDR3 length equals 14 residues.

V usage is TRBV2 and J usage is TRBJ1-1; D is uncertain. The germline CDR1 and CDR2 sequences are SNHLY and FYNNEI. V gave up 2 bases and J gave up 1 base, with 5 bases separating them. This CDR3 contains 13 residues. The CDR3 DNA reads TGTGCCAGCAGTGAACCAGAGAACACTGAAGCTTTCTTT. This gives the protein CASSEPENTEAFF.

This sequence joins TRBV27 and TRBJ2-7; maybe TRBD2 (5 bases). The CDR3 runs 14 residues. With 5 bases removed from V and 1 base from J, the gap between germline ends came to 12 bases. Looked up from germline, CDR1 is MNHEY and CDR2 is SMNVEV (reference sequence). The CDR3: CASSARVRSYEQYF. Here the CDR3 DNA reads TGTGCCAGCAGTGCGAGGGTTAGGTCCTACGAGCAGTACTTC.

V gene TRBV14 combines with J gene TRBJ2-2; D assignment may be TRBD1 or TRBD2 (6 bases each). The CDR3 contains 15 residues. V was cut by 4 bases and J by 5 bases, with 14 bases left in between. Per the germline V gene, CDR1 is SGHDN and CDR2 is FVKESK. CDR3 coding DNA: TGTGCCAGCAGCCGTTATATAGGGGGGACCGGGGAGCTGTTTTTT. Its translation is CASSRYIGGTGELFF.

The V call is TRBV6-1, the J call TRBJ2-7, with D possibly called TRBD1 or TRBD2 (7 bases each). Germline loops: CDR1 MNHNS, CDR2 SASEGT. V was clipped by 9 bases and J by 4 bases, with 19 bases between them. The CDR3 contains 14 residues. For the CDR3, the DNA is TGTGCCAGTGAAGAAGCGGGGACAGAATACGAGCAGTACTTC. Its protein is CASEEAGTEYEQYF.

The CDR3 DNA reads as TGTGCCAGCAGTTTAGCAGACAGTTCCTACGAGCAGTACTTC. It is translated as CASSLADSSYEQYF. The J gene is TRBJ2-7, the V gene TRBV27; D possibly corresponds to TRBD1 (5 bases). Germline assignment: CDR1 MNHEY and CDR2 SMNVEV (reference sequence). The CDR3 runs to 14 residues. Trimming shortened V by 2 bases and J by 1 base, and 9 bases separated the two germline ends.

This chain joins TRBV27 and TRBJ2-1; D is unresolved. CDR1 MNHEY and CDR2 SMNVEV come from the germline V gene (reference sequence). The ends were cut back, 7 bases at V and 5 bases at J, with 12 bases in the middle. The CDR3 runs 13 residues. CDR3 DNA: TGTGCCAGCACCACCGACCAGGACAATGAGCAGTTCTTC. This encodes CASTTDQDNEQFF.

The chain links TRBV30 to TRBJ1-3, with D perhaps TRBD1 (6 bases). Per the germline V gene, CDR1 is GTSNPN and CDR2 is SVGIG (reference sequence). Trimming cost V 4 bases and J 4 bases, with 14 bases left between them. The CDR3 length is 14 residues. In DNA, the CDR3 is TGTGCCTGGACCGAGGGGGGCGTCGGAAACACCATATATTTT. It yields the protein CAWTEGGVGNTIYF.

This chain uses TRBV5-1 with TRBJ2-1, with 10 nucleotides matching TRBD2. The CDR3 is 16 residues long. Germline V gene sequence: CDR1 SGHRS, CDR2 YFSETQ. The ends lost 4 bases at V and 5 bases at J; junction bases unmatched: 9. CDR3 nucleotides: TGCGCCAGCAGCCCCCGGACTAGCGGCCAAAACAATGAGCAGTTCTTC. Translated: CASSPRTSGQNNEQFF.

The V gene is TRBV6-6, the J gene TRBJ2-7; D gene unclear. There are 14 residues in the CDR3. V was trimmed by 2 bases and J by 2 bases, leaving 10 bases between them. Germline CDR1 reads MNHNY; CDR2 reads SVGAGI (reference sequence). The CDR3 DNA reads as TGTGCCAGCAGTTACGGCGTGGGCACCTACGAGCAGTACTTC. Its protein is CASSYGVGTYEQYF.

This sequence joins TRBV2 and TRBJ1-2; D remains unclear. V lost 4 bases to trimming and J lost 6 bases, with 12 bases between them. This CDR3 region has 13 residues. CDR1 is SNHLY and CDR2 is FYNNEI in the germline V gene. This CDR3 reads CASSGRLANGYTF. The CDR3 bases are TGTGCCAGCAGTGGCAGGCTAGCGAATGGCTACACCTTC.

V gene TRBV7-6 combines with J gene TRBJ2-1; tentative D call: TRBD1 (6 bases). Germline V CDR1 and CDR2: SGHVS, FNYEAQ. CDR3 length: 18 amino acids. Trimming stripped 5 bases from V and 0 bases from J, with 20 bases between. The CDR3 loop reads CASSPSSGALSSYNEQFF. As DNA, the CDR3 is TGTGCCAGCAGCCCCAGCTCAGGGGCTCTGAGCTCCTACAATGAGCAGTTCTTC. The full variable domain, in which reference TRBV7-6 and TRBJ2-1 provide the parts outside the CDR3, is GAGVSQSPRYKVTKRGQDVALRCDPISGHVSLYWYRQALGQGPEFLTYFNYEAQQDKSGLPNDRFSAERPEGSISTLTIQRTEQRDSAMYRCASSPSSGALSSYNEQFFGPGTRLTVL.

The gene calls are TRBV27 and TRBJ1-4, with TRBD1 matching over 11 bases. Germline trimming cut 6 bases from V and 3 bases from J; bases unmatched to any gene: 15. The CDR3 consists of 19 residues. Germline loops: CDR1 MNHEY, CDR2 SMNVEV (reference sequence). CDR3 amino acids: CASRPQWTGGFSANEKLFF. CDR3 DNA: TGTGCCAGCAGACCGCAGTGGACAGGGGGCTTCTCTGCTAATGAAAAACTGTTTTTT.

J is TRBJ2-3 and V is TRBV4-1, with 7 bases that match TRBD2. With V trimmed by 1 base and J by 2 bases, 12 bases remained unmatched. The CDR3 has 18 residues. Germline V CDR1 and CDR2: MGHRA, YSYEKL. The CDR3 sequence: CASSQVVSGRRLTDTQYF. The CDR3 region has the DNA TGCGCCAGCAGCCAAGTGGTTAGCGGGCGACGCCTCACAGATACGCAGTATTTT.

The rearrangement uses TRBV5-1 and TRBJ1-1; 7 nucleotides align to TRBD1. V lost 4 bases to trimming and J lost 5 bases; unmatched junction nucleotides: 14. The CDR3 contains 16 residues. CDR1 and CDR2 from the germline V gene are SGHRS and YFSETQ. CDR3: CASSTTTTGVYTEAFF. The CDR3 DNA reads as TGCGCCAGCAGCACTACAACCACAGGGGTGTATACTGAAGCTTTCTTT.

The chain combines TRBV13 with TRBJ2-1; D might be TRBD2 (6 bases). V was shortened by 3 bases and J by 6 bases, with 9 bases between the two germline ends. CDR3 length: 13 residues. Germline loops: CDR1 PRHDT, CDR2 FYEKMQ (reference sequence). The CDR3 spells CASSFRLVNEQFF. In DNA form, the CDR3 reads TGTGCCAGCAGCTTCCGACTAGTCAATGAGCAGTTCTTC.

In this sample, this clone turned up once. The CDR3 region has the DNA TGTGCCAGCAGCCAGAGTAGGACAGGGGTTCAGCCCCAGCATTTT. This gives the protein CASSQSRTGVQPQHF. The gene calls are TRBV16 and TRBJ1-5, with 9 positions matching TRBD1. With V trimmed by 3 bases and J by 6 bases, 6 bases remained unmatched. The length of the CDR3 is 15 residues. Germline values: CDR1 KGHSY, CDR2 FQNENV.

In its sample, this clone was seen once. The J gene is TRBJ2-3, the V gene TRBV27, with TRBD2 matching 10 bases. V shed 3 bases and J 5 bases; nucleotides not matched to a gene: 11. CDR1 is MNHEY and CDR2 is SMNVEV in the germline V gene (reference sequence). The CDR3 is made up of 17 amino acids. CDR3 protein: CASSFRLAGATGDTQYF. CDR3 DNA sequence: TGTGCCAGCAGTTTTAGGCTAGCGGGAGCTACAGGAGATACGCAGTATTTT.

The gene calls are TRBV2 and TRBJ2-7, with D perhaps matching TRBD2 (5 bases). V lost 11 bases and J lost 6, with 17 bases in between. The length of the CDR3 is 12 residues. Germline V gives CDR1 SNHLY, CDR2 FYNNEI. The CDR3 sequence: CAAQSGNIEQYF. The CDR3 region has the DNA TGTGCCGCTCAATCCGGGAACATCGAGCAGTACTTC.

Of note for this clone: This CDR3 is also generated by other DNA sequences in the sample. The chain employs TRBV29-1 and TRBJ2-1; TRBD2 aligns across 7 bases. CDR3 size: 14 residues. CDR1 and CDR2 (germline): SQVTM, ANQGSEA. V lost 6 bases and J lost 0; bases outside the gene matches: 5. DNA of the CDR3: TGCAGCGTCGCTAGCGGAAGCTCCTACAATGAGCAGTTCTTC. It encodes CSVASGSSYNEQFF.

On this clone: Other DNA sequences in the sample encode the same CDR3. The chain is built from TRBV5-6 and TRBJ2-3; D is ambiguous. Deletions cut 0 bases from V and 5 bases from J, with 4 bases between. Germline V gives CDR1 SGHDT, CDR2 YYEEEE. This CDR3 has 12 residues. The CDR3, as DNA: TGTGCCAGCAGCTTGGCCGGAGATACGCAGTATTTT. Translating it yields CASSLAGDTQYF.

CDR3 in amino acids: CASRGQSYQETQYF. CDR3 DNA: TGTGCCAGCCGAGGACAGTCGTACCAAGAGACCCAGTACTTC. The chain joins TRBV11-2 to TRBJ2-5, with TRBD1 as a possible D gene (6 bases). The germline gives CDR1 SGHAT, CDR2 FQNNGV. Deletions cut 8 bases from V and 0 bases from J, with 13 bases between. This CDR3 is 14 amino acids long.

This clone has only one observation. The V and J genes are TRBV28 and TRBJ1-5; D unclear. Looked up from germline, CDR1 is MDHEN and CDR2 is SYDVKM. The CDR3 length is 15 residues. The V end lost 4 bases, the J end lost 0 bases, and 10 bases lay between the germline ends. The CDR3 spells CASSSLVNSNQPQHF. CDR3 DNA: TGTGCCAGCAGTTCACTAGTGAATAGCAATCAGCCCCAGCATTTT.

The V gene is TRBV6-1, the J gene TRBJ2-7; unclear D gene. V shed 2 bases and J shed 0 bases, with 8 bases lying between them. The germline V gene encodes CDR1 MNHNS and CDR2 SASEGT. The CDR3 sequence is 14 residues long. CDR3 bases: TGTGCCAGCAGTGAACCACAGTTCTCCTACGAGCAGTACTTC. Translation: CASSEPQFSYEQYF.

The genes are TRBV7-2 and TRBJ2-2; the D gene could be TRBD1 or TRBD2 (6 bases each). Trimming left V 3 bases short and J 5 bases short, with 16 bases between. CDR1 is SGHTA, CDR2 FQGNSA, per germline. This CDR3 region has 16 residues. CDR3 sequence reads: CASSFGGHPQTGELFF. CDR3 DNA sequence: TGTGCCAGCAGCTTCGGGGGACACCCCCAAACCGGGGAGCTGTTTTTT.

For the CDR3, the DNA is TGTGCCAGCAGCTTGAGGGGGAACCAAGAGACCCAGTACTTC. Its translation: CASSLRGNQETQYF. The chain combines TRBV5-4 with TRBJ2-5; a possible D gene is TRBD1 (6 bases). The CDR3 covers 14 residues. Germline assignment: CDR1 SGHNT and CDR2 YYREEE (reference sequence). Trimming stripped 1 base from V and 0 bases from J, with 7 bases between.

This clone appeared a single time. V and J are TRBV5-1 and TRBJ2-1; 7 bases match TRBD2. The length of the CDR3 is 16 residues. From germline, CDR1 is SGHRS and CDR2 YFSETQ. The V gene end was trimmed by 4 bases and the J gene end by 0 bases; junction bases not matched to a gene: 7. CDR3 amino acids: CASSRLSGGSYNEQFF. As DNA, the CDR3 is TGCGCCAGCAGCCGTCTATCGGGAGGCTCCTACAATGAGCAGTTCTTC. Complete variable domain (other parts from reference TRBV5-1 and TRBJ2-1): KAGVTQTPRYLIKTRGQQVTLSCSPISGHRSVSWYQQTPGQGLQFLFEYFSETQRNKGNFPGRFSGRQFSNSRSEMNVSTLELGDSALYLCASSRLSGGSYNEQFFGPGTRLTVL.

In DNA form, the CDR3 reads TGTGCCACCAGTACCGGGACAGCTCCCTCTGGGGCCAACGTCCTGACTTTC. It encodes CATSTGTAPSGANVLTF. This chain links TRBV15 with TRBJ2-6, with 7 bases lining up with TRBD1. The germline gives CDR1 LNHNV, CDR2 YYDKDF (reference sequence). The CDR3 sequence is 17 residues long. J was trimmed by 0 bases and V by 6 bases; bases with no gene match: 8.